This is a list of T cell receptor beta chains from one sample in a study of T cell repertoires in cytomegalovirus infection. Their target antigens are unknown. TCRdb analysed the reads with MiXCR anew, one entry per CDR3 protein. This sample has about 100,000 distinct CDR3 sequences, with about 29% found just once. The input for sequencing was CD8+ T cells from cultured PBMCs, taken from culture after CMV antigen stimulation. These receptors were obtained from a human donor in good health (CMV status not recorded). Some clones in this sample may be carry-over from other donors' samples. Both conserved end residues are part of each CDR3. D genes are given only for firm matches. Some rows mark clone size as missing; the rest say once, few, many or name a class of expanded clone.

>-|TRBV7-2|TRBJ1-2|many
TGTGCCAGCAGCCCCGGTGGCAGTGGGTATGGCTACACCTTC
CASSPGGSGYGYTF
>-|TRBV4-1|TRBJ1-5|once
TGCGCCAGCAGCCATCCCGGGGCCGGCAATCAGCCCCAGCATTTT
CASSHPGAGNQPQHF
>TRBD1|TRBV19|TRBJ1-5|few
TGTGCCAGTAGTACACAGGGGATTCGCAATCAGCCCCAGCATTTT
CASSTQGIRNQPQHF
>TRBD2|TRBV12-3/TRBV12-4|TRBJ2-3|many
TGTGCCAGCAGTGGGCAGGGCGGGGGGGCGACAGATACGCAGTATTTT
CASSGQGGGATDTQYF
>TRBD2|TRBV2|TRBJ2-1|-
TGTGCCAGCGGTTGGACTAGCGGGGGATACAATGAGCAGTTCTTC
CASGWTSGGYNEQFF
>-|TRBV6-7|TRBJ2-5|few
TGTGCCAGCAGTTACGGGGGGGCCGGCGAGACCCAGTACTTC
CASSYGGAGETQYF
>-|TRBV27|TRBJ1-5|-
TGTGCCAGCAGTTCAATCGGGGCTAGCAATCAGCCCCAGCATTTT
CASSSIGASNQPQHF
>-|TRBV4-1|TRBJ1-5|few
TGCGCCAGCAGCCTAGAGGTGCCTGGCAATCAGCCCCAGCATTTT
CASSLEVPGNQPQHF
>-|TRBV7-9|TRBJ2-5|-
TGTGCCAGCAGCGAGAAGGGCGCACAAGAGACCCAGTACTTC
CASSEKGAQETQYF
>-|TRBV4-1|TRBJ1-2|-
TGCGCCAGCAGCCAAGAGGACGGCTATGGCTACACCTTC
CASSQEDGYGYTF
>TRBD1|TRBV15|TRBJ2-7|few
TGTGCCACCAGAGGGGACAGGGGAACCTACGAGCAGTACTTC
CATRGDRGTYEQYF
>TRBD1|TRBV7-3|TRBJ1-1|-
TGTGCCAGCAGCTCCTATCCGGGACAGAGTGAAGCTTTCTTT
CASSSYPGQSEAFF
>-|TRBV3-1|TRBJ2-2|few
TGTGCCAGCAGCCCCCCCAGCGGGGAGCTGTTTTTT
CASSPPSGELFF
>-|TRBV7-9|TRBJ2-7|few
TGTGCCAGCAGCTTGGGGGTGGCAGGCGTCCGGGAGCAGTACTTC
CASSLGVAGVREQYF
>-|TRBV4-1|TRBJ2-1|-
TGCGCCAGCAGCCAAGAAGATTGGACTTATTACAATGAGCAGTTCTTC
CASSQEDWTYYNEQFF
>-|TRBV4-1|TRBJ2-7|once
TGCGCCAGCAGCCAAGTTGTGGGGGGTATGCAGCAGTACTTC
CASSQVVGGMQQYF
>-|TRBV7-9|TRBJ2-5|-
TGTGCCAGCAGCCAAGTTCGGGGCCAGGTTACCCAGTACTTC
CASSQVRGQVTQYF
>-|TRBV7-2|TRBJ1-1|-
TGTGCCAGCAGCCCGGACGGTTTTTCGCCTGAAGCTTTCTTT
CASSPDGFSPEAFF
>-|TRBV11-2|TRBJ1-2|-
TGTGCCAGCAGCTTAGTACCCGGGGGGGGGCCTGGGGGCTACACCTTC
CASSLVPGGGPGGYTF
>-|TRBV7-9|TRBJ2-7|many
TGTGCCAGCAGCCCGACAAGTTCCTACGAGCAGTACTTC
CASSPTSSYEQYF
>TRBD2|TRBV27|TRBJ2-1|few
TGTGCCAGCAGTTTCGCAGCGGGGATTTCTAATGAGCAGTTCTTC
CASSFAAGISNEQFF
>-|TRBV24-1|TRBJ2-2|-
TGTGCCACCAGTGATAACACCGGGGAGCTGTTTTTT
CATSDNTGELFF
>-|TRBV14|TRBJ1-1|-
TGTGCCAGCAACCAGTGGGAGAACACTGAAGCTTTCTTT
CASNQWENTEAFF
>-|TRBV12-3/TRBV12-4|TRBJ2-5|few
TGTGCCAGCAGGGCAGGGACCCAAGAGACCCAGTACTTC
CASRAGTQETQYF
>-|TRBV11-2|TRBJ2-1|-
TGTGCCAGCAGCTACGCCGGAGGGGGCAATGAGCAGTTCTTC
CASSYAGGGNEQFF
>TRBD2|TRBV7-9|TRBJ2-3|-
TGTACCAGCAGCCCGAGCGGGGGACTACCCACAGATACGCAGTATTTT
CTSSPSGGLPTDTQYF
>TRBD1|TRBV12-3/TRBV12-4|TRBJ2-3|-
TGTGCCAGCAGCTCCGGGACAGGGGTGGCTTTT
CASSSGTGVAF
>-|TRBV7-9|TRBJ2-3|-
TGTGCCAGCAGCGGAGGTCCTAACCCCCCCACAGATACGCAGTATTTT
CASSGGPNPPTDTQYF
>TRBD2|TRBV5-1|TRBJ2-5|many
TGCGCCAGCAGCAGTCAACTTATGGGACTAGCGGGGCCCAAGGAGACCCAGTACTTC
CASSSQLMGLAGPKETQYF
>-|TRBV19|TRBJ2-7|-
TGTGCCAGTAGTTCCGGACAGTTATACGAGCAGTACTTC
CASSSGQLYEQYF
>TRBD1|TRBV27|TRBJ1-1|-
TGTGCCAGCAGTCTGGACAGGGCGGCCACTGAAGCTTTCTTT
CASSLDRAATEAFF
>TRBD1|TRBV12-3/TRBV12-4|TRBJ1-1|many
TGTGCCAGCAGTACCACAGGGGGCATGAACACTGAAGCTTTCTTT
CASSTTGGMNTEAFF
>-|TRBV3-1|TRBJ2-1|-
TGTGCCAGCAGCCAAGGGGGCCCTGAGCAGTTCTTC
CASSQGGPEQFF
>TRBD2|TRBV9|TRBJ2-1|-
TGTGCCAGCAGCGTCAGCGGGGAACCCTACAATGAGCAGTTCTTC
CASSVSGEPYNEQFF
>TRBD1|TRBV4-1|TRBJ1-4|few
TGCGCCAGCAGCCAACAGGGGGCGGCTAATGAAAAACTGTTTTTT
CASSQQGAANEKLFF
>-|TRBV7-6|TRBJ2-2|few
TGTGCCAGCAGCCCTCGAGGACCCGCGAACACCGGGGAGCTGTTTTTT
CASSPRGPANTGELFF
>-|TRBV7-6|TRBJ1-3|-
TGTGCCAGCAGCCACTGGTCACAGGTCTCCGGAAACACCATATATTTT
CASSHWSQVSGNTIYF
>-|TRBV7-6|TRBJ2-7|medium-sized
TGTGCCAGCAGCTCGGGGCCGTCCTACGAGCAGTACTTC
CASSSGPSYEQYF
>-|TRBV6-2/TRBV6-3|TRBJ2-5|-
TGTGCCAGCGAGGGACAAACAGAAGAGACCCAGTACTTC
CASEGQTEETQYF
>-|TRBV7-9|TRBJ1-5|few
TGTGCCAGCCAAGAGGGAAATCAGCCCCAGCATTTT
CASQEGNQPQHF
>TRBD1|TRBV4-1|TRBJ2-7|few
TGCGCCAGCAGCCAGAGGGGAGGGACAGGGGGCTACGAGCAGTACTTC
CASSQRGGTGGYEQYF
>-|TRBV19|TRBJ1-5|-
TGTGCCAGCCCCCGAGTCGAAAATAATCAGCCCCAGCATTTT
CASPRVENNQPQHF
>-|TRBV12-3/TRBV12-4|TRBJ2-7|once
TGTGCCAGCAGTTTGTTAGGACCCTCCTACGAGCAGTACTTC
CASSLLGPSYEQYF
>-|TRBV5-3|TRBJ1-5|-
TGTGCCAGAAGCCGGGGACACCCTAGCAATCAGCCCCAGCATTTT
CARSRGHPSNQPQHF
>-|TRBV5-1|TRBJ2-7|-
TGCGCCAGCAGCTACGGAGTGGGGGAGATAGGGTACGAGCAGTACTTC
CASSYGVGEIGYEQYF
>-|TRBV12-3/TRBV12-4|TRBJ2-1|few
TGTGCCAGCAGTCCAGCAGTTACCTACAATGAGCAGTTCTTC
CASSPAVTYNEQFF
>-|TRBV7-8|TRBJ1-1|-
TGTGCCAGCAGCTACCGGGACATCATGGACACTGAAGCTTTCTTT
CASSYRDIMDTEAFF
>-|TRBV7-6|TRBJ2-1|few
TGTGCCAGCAGCCCGTTGACAAGGTCAAACAATGAGCAGTTCTTC
CASSPLTRSNNEQFF
>-|TRBV4-2|TRBJ1-5|-
TGTGCCAGCAGCCAAGCCGTTGGGCTAAACAATCAGCCCCAGCATTTT
CASSQAVGLNNQPQHF
>TRBD2|TRBV4-3|TRBJ2-5|-
TGCGCCAGCAGCCAAGCACTAGCGGGGGGGAGGTACCAAGAGACCCAGTACTTC
CASSQALAGGRYQETQYF
>-|TRBV25-1|TRBJ2-1|-
TGTGCCAGTCAAAAGAACCCGTCATGGGAGCAGTTCTTC
CASQKNPSWEQFF